This T cell receptor (beta chain) was identified during a study of Ad26.COV2.S vaccination and SARS-CoV-2 variants. Using immunoSEQ multiplex PCR, the repertoire was profiled, and TCRdb retains in-frame clones only, with some absent. The table records some 190,000 clones, 70% to 90% of them present only once. General study results and limits: Total T cell responses were possibly underestimated by TCR breadth and depth analyses. Vaccine recipients and placebo recipients showed similar non-spike TCR breadth. Reported findings describe substantial breadth in spike-specific CD8+ and CD4+ T cell responses following vaccination. Vaccine recipients posted higher spike-specific TCR breadth than their placebo counterparts.

The V end lost 1 base, the J end lost 7 bases, and 11 bases lay between the germline ends. This CDR3 contains 15 residues. Germline CDR1 reads SGHTA; CDR2 reads FQGNSA. Concerning this clone: Its antigen is unidentified.

This receptor was identified in a human donor who had recovered from COVID-19. This rearrangement joins TRBV7-2 to TRBJ1-6; possibly TRBD1 for D (5 bases). The source was peripheral blood, collected after recovery from COVID-19. The CDR3 sequence: CASSLEPEGNSPLHF. CDR3 nucleotide sequence: TGTGCCAGCAGCTTAGAACCCGAGGGGAATTCACCCCTCCACTTT.